The clone carrying this T cell receptor beta chain was seen ten or more times. Four PCR rounds used nested alpha and beta constant region primers plus the SP2 primer. TCRdb recomputed calls from the 5' RACE reads with MiXCR, one row per CDR3 protein. This sample has 50,000 to 60,000 distinct CDR3 sequences, with over 6% found just once. These data originate in a study of naive and memory T cell subsets. TCR cDNA received a 3' ligated oligonucleotide that carried a UMI. Germline-derived CDR1 and CDR2 are LGHNA and YNFKEQ. The J segment lost 7 bases and the V segment lost 2 bases, leaving 7 bases of the junction unmatched. The CDR3 is 15 amino acids.

The rearrangement links TRBV4-2 to TRBJ1-4; TRBD1 matches 7 bases. This sequence originates from a female donor in good health. CDR3 sequence reads: CASSQRDRDAEKLFF. The CDR3 DNA reads as TGTGCCAGCAGCCAACGAGACAGGGATGCTGAAAAACTGTTTTTT.